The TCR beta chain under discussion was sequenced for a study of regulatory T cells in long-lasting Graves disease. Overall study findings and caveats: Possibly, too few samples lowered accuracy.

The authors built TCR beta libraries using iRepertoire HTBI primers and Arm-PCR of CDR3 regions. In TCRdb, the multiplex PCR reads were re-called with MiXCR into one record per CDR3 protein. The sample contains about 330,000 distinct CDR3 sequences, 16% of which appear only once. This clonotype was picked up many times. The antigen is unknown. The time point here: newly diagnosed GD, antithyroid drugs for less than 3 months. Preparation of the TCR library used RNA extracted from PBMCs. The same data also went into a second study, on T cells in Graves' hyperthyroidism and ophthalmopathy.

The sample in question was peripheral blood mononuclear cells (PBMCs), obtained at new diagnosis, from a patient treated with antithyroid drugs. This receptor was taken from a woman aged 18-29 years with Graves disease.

The CDR3 sequence: CASSPFSSAEYEQYF. CDR3 coding DNA: TGTGCCAGCAGCCCTTTCTCGTCAGCGGAGTACGAGCAGTACTTC. The chain recombines TRBV9 with TRBJ2-7; tentative D call: TRBD2 (5 bases). With 4 bases removed from V and 4 bases from J, the gap between germline ends came to 18 bases. Germline-derived CDR1 and CDR2 are SGDLS and YYNGEE. The CDR3 is 15 residues long.